This T cell receptor (beta chain) was retrieved from a study of blood T cell repertoires in COVID-19. About the study: COVID-19 samples, acute and convalescent, were from the United States, Italy and Spain. Sources were T cells, B-cell-depleted T cells, or PBMCs; the material itself was cDNA or gDNA.

The CDR3 totals 16 residues. Per germline, CDR1 SGHRS and CDR2 YFSETQ. Germline trimming cut 0 bases from V and 3 bases from J; bases unmatched to any gene: 5. Methods used by the authors: From reference gene primer amplification, estimates of nucleated cell counts were derived. Profiling relied on immunoSEQ multiplex PCR, and the TCRdb table lists in-frame clones only, not all of them. The V and J calls and the clone size are those of that table, but D and trimming were determined from the DNA. Seen here are about 300,000 clones, around 87% observed once, and the top ten hold over 1%. Sequenced sample: peripheral blood. The receptor was derived from a man between 65 and 79 years old with acute or convalescent COVID-19. The gene calls are TRBV5-1 and TRBJ1-2, with TRBD1 matching 10 bases. The CDR3 DNA follows: TGCGCCAGCAGCTTGGCGGGACAGGGGTACGACTATGGCTACACCTTC. Amino acid sequence: CASSLAGQGYDYGYTF.